The rows below give T cell receptor beta chains drawn from one sample of a study of T cells and Merkel cell carcinoma outcomes. The data were produced by immunoSEQ multiplex PCR, yet TCRdb's version contains in-frame clones alone and is incomplete. Of under 15,000 clones in the sample, around 95% were seen once. The sequenced sample consisted of tumor tissue from Merkel cell carcinoma. These receptors were collected from a human donor with Merkel cell carcinoma. Each CDR3 is given with its conserved first and last residue. Some rows have no size entry. The others give once, few or many, or a class for an expanded clone.

size,V,CDR3
-,TRBV19,CASSHRGTDNQPQHF
-,TRBV5-1,CASRAETGGGEQYF
-,TRBV5-1,CASSFDGWGQGNQPQHF
-,TRBV7-2,CASSLALVGLAEFF
-,TRBV18,CASTSQGGNEKLFF
-,TRBV29-1,CSVLGDKSYEQYF
-,TRBV7-2,CASSLGGPTGELFF
-,TRBV7-2,CASSPDRATPIQHF
-,TRBV5-5,CASSLQGGTDTQYF
-,TRBV27,CASSPRPWDNEKLFF
-,TRBV11-3,CASSLDTANTEAFF
-,TRBV25-1,CASSEGLAVKNEQFF
-,TRBV6-1,CASSSLMNIEAFF
-,TRBV28,CASSLVGGGTGELFF
-,TRBV9,CASSPNRAGTDTQYF
-,TRBV27,CASSLGDRAYEQYF
-,TRBV6-1,CASRGSNQPQHF
-,TRBV5-1,CASSLAMGTEAFF
-,TRBV2,CASMYTGTYEQYF
-,TRBV6-6,CASSYSQAGTDGYTF
few,TRBV20-1,CSAARTDTQYF
-,TRBV19,CASSMGGRARWDIQYF
once,TRBV30,CAWSGLAGGGEQFF
-,TRBV9,CASSVDSARETQYF
-,TRBV12-5,CASGRGRMNTEAFF
-,TRBV11-3,CASSLILLNEQFF
-,TRBV11-3,CASSLTGYEQYF
-,TRBV27,CATSRGRGYEQYF
-,TRBV11-2,CASSPRRGLGETQYF
-,TRBV2,CASRYRIIYGYTF
-,TRBV4-3,CASSQDGGRAETQYF
-,TRBV7-8,CASSFGTASYEQYF
-,TRBV2,CASILEGSTEAFF
-,TRBV18,CASSPPSQPGEKAFF
-,TRBV9,CASSVDTGGTDTQYF
-,TRBV30,CALQRISRGNTIYF
-,TRBV7-8,CASSPRLAAYEQYF
-,TRBV30,CAWGGGLAGADTQYF
-,TRBV29-1,CSVGAEEQPQHF
once,TRBV4-3,CASSQYSGRAYNEQFF
once,TRBV27,CASSLEGSGNQPQHF
-,TRBV27,CASSLFLANTGELFF
-,TRBV11-3,CASSQGRGHNTGELFF
-,TRBV29-1,CSGEPSTDTQYF
-,TRBV18,CASSPGQTNEKLFF
once,TRBV2,CASSPTGASNQPQHF
-,TRBV7-9,CASSLGKGSNEKLFF
-,TRBV18,CASLEGVNTEAFF
-,TRBV28,CASSLTGGSRGAFF
once,TRBV5-1,CASSVDRDYEQYF
-,TRBV28,CASRGQGAETQYF
-,TRBV18,CASSPLGGTGLLAFF
-,TRBV7-2,CASSLGTAAYGYTF
-,TRBV29-1,CSVGDSATQYF
-,TRBV4-2,CASSQRLAEETGELFF